This T cell receptor beta chain stems from a study of shared clonotypes between healthy human individuals (dated by TCRdb to the early 2020s). Context from the whole study: A couple of women and a few men aged 18 to 49 years were included in the cohort. For each donor, three plates each were used for CD4 naive and CD4 memory, two plates were used for CD8 naive, and one plate was used for CD8 memory. Different laboratories and diverse techniques were used to prepare libraries and sequence TCR repertoires, to increase sequencing depth and limit assay-specific biases. Blood TCR repertoires of a handful of healthy adults were deeply sequenced to estimate repertoire size and the extent of clonotype sharing between individuals. Leukapheresis yielded between about 0.94 and 10 billion PBMCs per donor.

Study-wide findings and limitations: Sampling was restricted to blood, and TCR repertoires in tissues likely differ from the TCR repertoires found in blood. When four donors were compared, the shared fraction of clonotypes was about 5.2% for naive CD4, less than 4% for naive CD8, 2.3% for memory CD4, and 0.4% for memory CD8. Incomplete sequencing was indicated by rarefaction of sorted-subset datasets, despite the large sequencing depth. The small number of donors limited the genetic and exposure-history diversity represented. Pairwise subsampling indicated that sequencing depth was expected to affect the degree of clonotype sharing among donors. Higher generation probabilities were observed for clonotypes shared by all four sorted-subset donors than for non-shared clonotypes. Naive subsets generally had larger estimated clonotype richness than memory subsets.

TCR CDR3 regions were amplified from genomic DNA by multiplex PCR using the deep immunoSEQ assay. Extracted genomic DNA from each cell subset was distributed evenly across all wells of several immunoSEQ 96-well plates, and each plate was treated as a replicate. Each replicate PCR for sorted subsets received 150 to 250 ng genomic DNA, equal to around 32,000 T cell genomes. The purified libraries were quantified using a Qubit 3.0 fluorometer, sized with a Bioanalyzer 2100, and then quantified again using the KAPA Library Quantification kit. A separate single-read 150-cycle Illumina NextSeq 550 flow cell was used to sequence each immunoSEQ 96-well plate. Regarding the original processing steps: Because only junctional sequences without quality scores were contained in the immunoSEQ output, filtering matching that applied to full-length reads could not be performed. To assign V/J genes and CDR3, sequences were annotated using PyIR, a Python wrapper for IgBLAST v1.9, with IMGT germline references. Any read was removed if the V/J assignment was weak (E-value above 1e-6), the CDR3 was missing, or the read contained stop codons, out-of-frame junctions, or ambiguous translated residues. A V3J clonotype was defined by an identical inferred V gene, J gene, and CDR3 amino acid sequence. To compute the percentage overlap between repertoires, the number of shared unique clonotypes was divided by the size of the smaller repertoire. Richness of each repertoire was evaluated using RTK rarefaction, the Chao1 estimator, and Recon v2.1 estimates of unobserved clonotypes. Generation probabilities were computed with OLGA for all TCRbeta clonotypes obtained by the gDNA method from four donors. Imported from immuneACCESS, the table was reduced by TCRdb to in-frame sequences with V and J called. These copies leave out some clones; in studies compared against another copy, an unresolved V gene accounts for under half, and the cause of the remainder is not known. V, J and clone size were drawn from that table, and D and trimming were deduced from the DNA. The sample table holds around 1.1 million clones, of which around three quarters were seen once. Of the sample, 0.89% falls within the top ten clones.

About this clone itself: The target of this receptor is not known. There are no base qualities to consult, and no much larger clone falls within one base.

The donors were healthy, HIV-negative adults who had no recently reported acute infections or vaccinations. Every donor was a Caucasian adult residing in Nashville, Tennessee, USA. CD4+ T cells were enriched by magnetic negative selection, after which naive cells were positively selected on CD45RA and the negative fraction was taken as the memory subset. Blood was obtained by leukapheresis, after which PBMCs were separated by Ficoll-Histopaque density gradient centrifugation and cryopreserved in liquid nitrogen vapor phase. Analytical flow cytometry was used to check the purity and quantity of each magnetically sorted T cell population. Genomic DNA was isolated from every sorted fraction and measured by UV absorbance on a Nanodrop 2000c. This sequence originates from a man in his late teens or twenties in good health. Some clones in this sample may be carry-over from other donors' samples. The sequencing input was memory CD4+ T cells from PBMCs. In the paper's terms, the cell subset or site label means: CD45RA-negative fraction.

The nucleotide sequence reads as follows: TGTGCCAGCAGCTTAGCCGAAAACAGGGCTGGCTACACCTTC. The translation is CASSLAENRAGYTF. Recombination connected TRBV7-8 to TRBJ1-2; perhaps TRBD1 is the D gene, with 6 bases matching. There are 14 amino acids in the CDR3, from cysteine to phenylalanine inclusive. Only CDR3 DNA remains: 42 bases, in frame from the first base. Taken from the germline V gene, the CDR1 and CDR2 loops are SGHVS and FQNEAQ. Cut back by 0 bases and 7 bases, the V and J ends lie 12 bases apart.